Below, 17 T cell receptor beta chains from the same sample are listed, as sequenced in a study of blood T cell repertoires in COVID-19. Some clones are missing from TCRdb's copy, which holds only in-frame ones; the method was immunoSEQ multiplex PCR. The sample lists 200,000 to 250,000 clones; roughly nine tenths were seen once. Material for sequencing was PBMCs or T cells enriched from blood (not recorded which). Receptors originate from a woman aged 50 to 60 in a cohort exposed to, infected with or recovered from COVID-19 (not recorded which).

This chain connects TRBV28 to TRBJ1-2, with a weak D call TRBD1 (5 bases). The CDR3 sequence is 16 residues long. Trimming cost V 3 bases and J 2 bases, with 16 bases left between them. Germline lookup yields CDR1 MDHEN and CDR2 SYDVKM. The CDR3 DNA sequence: TGTGCCAGCAGTTTTACACACCCCGACAGAAACTATGGCTACACCTTC. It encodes CASSFTHPDRNYGYTF.

CDR3 in DNA: TGTGCCAGCTCACCAGGTCTAATCGGCAGGCCTATGAGTACTGAAGCTTTCTTT. It translates to CASSPGLIGRPMSTEAFF. The genes are TRBV18 and TRBJ1-1, with unresolved D. Trimming shortened V by 2 bases and J by 5 bases, and 24 bases separated the two germline ends. Germline loops: CDR1 KGHSH, CDR2 LQKENI. This CDR3 is built from 18 residues.

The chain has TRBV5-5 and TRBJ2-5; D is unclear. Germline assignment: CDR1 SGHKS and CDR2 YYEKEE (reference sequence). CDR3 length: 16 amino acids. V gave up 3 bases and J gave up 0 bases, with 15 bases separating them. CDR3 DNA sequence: TGTGCCAGCAGCTCAACACCGACTCGACACCAAGAGACCCAGTACTTC. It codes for CASSSTPTRHQETQYF.

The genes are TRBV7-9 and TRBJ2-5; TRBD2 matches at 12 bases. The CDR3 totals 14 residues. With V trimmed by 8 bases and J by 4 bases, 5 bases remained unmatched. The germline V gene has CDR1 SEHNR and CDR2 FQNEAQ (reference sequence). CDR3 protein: CASRLAGEGETQYF. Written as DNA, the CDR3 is TGTGCCAGCCGACTAGCGGGGGAGGGAGAGACCCAGTACTTC.

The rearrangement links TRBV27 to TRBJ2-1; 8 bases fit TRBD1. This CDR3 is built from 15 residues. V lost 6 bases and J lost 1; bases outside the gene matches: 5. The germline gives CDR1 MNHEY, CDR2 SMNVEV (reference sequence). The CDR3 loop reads CASSRQGPSYNEQFF. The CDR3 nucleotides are TGTGCCAGCAGCCGACAGGGGCCTTCCTACAATGAGCAGTTCTTC.

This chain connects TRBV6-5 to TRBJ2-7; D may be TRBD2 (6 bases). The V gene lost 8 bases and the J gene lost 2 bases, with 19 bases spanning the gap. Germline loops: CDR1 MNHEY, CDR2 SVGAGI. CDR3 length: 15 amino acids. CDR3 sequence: CASADPGTSTYEQYF. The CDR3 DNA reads TGTGCCAGCGCGGACCCCGGGACTTCTACCTACGAGCAGTACTTC.

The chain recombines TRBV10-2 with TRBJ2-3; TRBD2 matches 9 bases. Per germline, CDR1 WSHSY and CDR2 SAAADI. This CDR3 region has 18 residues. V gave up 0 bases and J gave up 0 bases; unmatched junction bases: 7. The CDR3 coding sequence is TGCGCCAGCAGTGAGTCGTTTAGCGGGGGCTTCAGCACAGATACGCAGTATTTT. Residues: CASSESFSGGFSTDTQYF.

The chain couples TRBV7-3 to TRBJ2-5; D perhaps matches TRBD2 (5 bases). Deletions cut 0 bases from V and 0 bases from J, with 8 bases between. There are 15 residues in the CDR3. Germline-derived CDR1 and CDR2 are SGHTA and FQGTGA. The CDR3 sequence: CASSLTSGNQETQYF. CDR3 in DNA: TGTGCCAGCAGCTTAACATCCGGGAACCAAGAGACCCAGTACTTC.

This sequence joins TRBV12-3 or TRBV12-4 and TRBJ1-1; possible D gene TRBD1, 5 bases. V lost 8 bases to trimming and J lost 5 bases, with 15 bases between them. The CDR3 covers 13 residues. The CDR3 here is CASRTGGLTEAFF. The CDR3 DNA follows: TGTGCCAGCCGAACTGGGGGGTTGACTGAAGCTTTCTTT.

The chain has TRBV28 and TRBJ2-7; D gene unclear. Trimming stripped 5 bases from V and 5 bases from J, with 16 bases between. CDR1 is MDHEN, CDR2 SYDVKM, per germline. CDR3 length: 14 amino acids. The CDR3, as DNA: TGTGCCAGCAGTGAGGCCGCCTCCCGCCACGAGCAGTACTTC. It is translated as CASSEAASRHEQYF.

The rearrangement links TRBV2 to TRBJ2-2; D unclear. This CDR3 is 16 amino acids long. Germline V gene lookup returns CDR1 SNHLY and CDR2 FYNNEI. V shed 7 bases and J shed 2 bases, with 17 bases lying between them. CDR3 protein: CASTLSRLVNTGELFF. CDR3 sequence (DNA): TGTGCCAGCACCCTCAGTCGGCTAGTAAACACCGGGGAGCTGTTTTTT.

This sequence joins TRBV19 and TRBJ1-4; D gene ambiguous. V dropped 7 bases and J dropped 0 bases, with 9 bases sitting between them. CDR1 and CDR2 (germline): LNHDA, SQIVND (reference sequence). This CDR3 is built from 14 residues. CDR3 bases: TGTGCCAGTAAATTCGGTGCAACTAATGAAAAACTGTTTTTT. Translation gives CASKFGATNEKLFF.

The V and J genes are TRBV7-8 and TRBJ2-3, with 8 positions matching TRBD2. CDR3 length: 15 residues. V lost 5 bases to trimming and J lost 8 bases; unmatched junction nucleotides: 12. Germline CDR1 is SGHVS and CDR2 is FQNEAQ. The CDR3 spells CASSPAPGGPGTQYF. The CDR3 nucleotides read TGTGCCAGCAGCCCTGCTCCGGGGGGGCCAGGTACGCAGTATTTT. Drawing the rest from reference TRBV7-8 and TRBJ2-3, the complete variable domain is GAGVSQSPRYKVAKRGQDVALRCDPISGHVSLFWYQQALGQGPEFLTYFQNEAQLDKSGLPSDRFFAERPEGSVSTLKIQRTQQEDSAVYLCASSPAPGGPGTQYFGPGTRLTVL.

The CDR3 sequence: CASSSGTEGFTGELFF. CDR3 DNA sequence: TGTGCCAGCAGCTCCGGGACGGAGGGGTTCACCGGGGAGCTGTTTTTT. This chain connects TRBV5-6 to TRBJ2-2, with D maybe TRBD2 (6 bases). Germline CDR1 is SGHDT and CDR2 is YYEEEE. The length of the CDR3 is 16 residues. V lost 3 bases and J lost 4, with 16 bases in between.

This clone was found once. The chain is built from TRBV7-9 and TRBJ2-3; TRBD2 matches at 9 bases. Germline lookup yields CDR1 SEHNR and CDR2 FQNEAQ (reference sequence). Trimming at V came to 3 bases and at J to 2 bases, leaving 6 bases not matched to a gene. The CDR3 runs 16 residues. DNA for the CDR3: TGTGCCAGCAGCTTTGGGCCTAGCGGGGCCACAGATACGCAGTATTTT. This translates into CASSFGPSGATDTQYF.

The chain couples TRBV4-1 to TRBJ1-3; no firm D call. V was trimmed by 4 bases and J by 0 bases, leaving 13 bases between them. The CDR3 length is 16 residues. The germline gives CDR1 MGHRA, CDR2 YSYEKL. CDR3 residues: CASSLRAGSSGNTIYF. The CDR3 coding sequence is TGCGCCAGCAGCCTGCGGGCGGGAAGCTCTGGAAACACCATATATTTT.

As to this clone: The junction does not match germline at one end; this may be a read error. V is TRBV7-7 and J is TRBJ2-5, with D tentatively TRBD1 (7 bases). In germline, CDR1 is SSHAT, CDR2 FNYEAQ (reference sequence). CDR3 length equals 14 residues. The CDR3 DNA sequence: TGTGCTAGCAGCTTAGCGGCAGGGGGAGAGACCCAGTACTTC. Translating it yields CASSLAAGGETQYF.